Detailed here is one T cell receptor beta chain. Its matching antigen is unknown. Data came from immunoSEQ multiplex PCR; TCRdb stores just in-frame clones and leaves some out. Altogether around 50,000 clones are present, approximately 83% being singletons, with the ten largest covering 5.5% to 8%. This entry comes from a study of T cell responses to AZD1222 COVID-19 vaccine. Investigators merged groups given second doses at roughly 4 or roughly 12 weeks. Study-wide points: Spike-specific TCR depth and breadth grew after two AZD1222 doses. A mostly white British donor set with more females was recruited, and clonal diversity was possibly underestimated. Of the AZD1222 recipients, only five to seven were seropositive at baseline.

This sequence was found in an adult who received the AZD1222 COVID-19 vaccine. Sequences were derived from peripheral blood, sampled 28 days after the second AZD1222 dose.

The CDR3 sequence is CASSLGSGVRNTGELFF. CDR3 DNA: TGCGCCAGCAGCTTGGGTTCGGGAGTGAGGAACACCGGGGAGCTGTTTTTT. This sequence joins TRBV5-1 and TRBJ2-2; a weak D match, TRBD2 (6 bases). This CDR3 comprises 17 residues. Trimming stripped 0 bases from V and 1 base from J, with 13 bases between. The germline CDR1 and CDR2 sequences are SGHRS and YFSETQ.